This T cell receptor beta chain stems from a study of blood T cell repertoires in COVID-19. As processed by the authors: The assay estimated nucleated cells by amplifying reference gene primers. Only in-frame clones appear in the TCRdb table, and some are missing; sequencing was by immunoSEQ multiplex PCR. V, J and clone size were drawn from that table, and D and trimming were deduced from the DNA. The table has fewer than 200,000 clones, nearly 80% seen once. This clone occurred once. This CDR3 contains 12 residues. Germline V CDR1 and CDR2: SGHTA, FQGTGA. The V gene lost 5 bases and the J gene lost 8 bases, with 12 bases spanning the gap.

The sequence was collected from a woman between 65 and 79 years old with acute or convalescent COVID-19. The material sequenced was peripheral blood. The chain employs TRBV7-3 and TRBJ1-2; D is uncertain. The CDR3 DNA follows: TGTGCCAGCAGCGCGGGCGGTGGGGGCTACACCTTC. Protein product: CASSAGGGGYTF.